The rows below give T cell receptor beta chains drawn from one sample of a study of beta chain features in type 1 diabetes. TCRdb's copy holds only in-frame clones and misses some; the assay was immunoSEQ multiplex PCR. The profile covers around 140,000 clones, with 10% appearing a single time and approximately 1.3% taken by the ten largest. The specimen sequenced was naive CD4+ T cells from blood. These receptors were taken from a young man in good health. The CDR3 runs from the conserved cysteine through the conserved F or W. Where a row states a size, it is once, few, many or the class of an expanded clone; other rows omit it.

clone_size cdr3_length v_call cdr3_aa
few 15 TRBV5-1 CASSSTGSGSWGYTF
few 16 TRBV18 CASSLQTGRAGEKLFF
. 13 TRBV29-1 CSSDSPNTGELFF
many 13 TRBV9 CASSPDRDYEQYF
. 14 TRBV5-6 CASSFRTDNQPQHF
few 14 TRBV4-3 CASSQVGATYGYTF
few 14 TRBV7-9 CASSSSGGSYEQYF
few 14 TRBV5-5 CASSGGTGFYEQYF
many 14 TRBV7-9 CASSPRRGGNEQFF
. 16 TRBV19 CASSIGGVSGNQPQHF
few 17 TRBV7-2 CASSSPATAVGTGELFF
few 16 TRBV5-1 CASSLAVQGYGETQYF
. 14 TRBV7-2 CASSTGTRGQPQHF
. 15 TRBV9 CASTELAGESYEQYF
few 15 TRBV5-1 CASSLRENYNSPLHF
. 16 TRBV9 CASSVGLAGNTDTQYF
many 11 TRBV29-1 CSVESRGEQFF
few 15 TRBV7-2 CASSLVVVGTDTQYF
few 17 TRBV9 CASSVRTSGVHTGELFF
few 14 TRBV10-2 CASKSGQNTGELFF
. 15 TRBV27 CASSLDRGGYNEQFF
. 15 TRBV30 CAWGRTGVYQETQYF
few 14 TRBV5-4 CASSLAKSSYEQYF
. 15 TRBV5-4 CASSRDGQVGRGYTF
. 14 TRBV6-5 CASRTGGINQPQHF
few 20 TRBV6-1 CASSEALAGAPGGAAETQYF
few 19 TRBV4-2 CASRRRPGLAGGNTGELFF
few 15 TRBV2 CASSEEDRSGEKLFF
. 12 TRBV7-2 CASSLGAGEQFF
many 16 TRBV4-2 CASSQEAEVLYNEQFF
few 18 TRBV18 CASSRDHGQGATNEKLFF
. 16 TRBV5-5 CASSLWPDRENTEAFF
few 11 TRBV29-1 CSGGFQETQYF
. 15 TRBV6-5 CASSYSSADGYEQYF
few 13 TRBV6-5 CASKEPGTDTQYF
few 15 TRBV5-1 CASSLSLASMYEQFF
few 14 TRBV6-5 CASSRRGTSYEQYF
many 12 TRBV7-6 CASSHSLETQYF
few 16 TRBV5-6 CASSLGLGEVYNEQFF
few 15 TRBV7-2 CASSLLSGQGGPQHF
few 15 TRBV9 CASSGVGLGYQTQYF